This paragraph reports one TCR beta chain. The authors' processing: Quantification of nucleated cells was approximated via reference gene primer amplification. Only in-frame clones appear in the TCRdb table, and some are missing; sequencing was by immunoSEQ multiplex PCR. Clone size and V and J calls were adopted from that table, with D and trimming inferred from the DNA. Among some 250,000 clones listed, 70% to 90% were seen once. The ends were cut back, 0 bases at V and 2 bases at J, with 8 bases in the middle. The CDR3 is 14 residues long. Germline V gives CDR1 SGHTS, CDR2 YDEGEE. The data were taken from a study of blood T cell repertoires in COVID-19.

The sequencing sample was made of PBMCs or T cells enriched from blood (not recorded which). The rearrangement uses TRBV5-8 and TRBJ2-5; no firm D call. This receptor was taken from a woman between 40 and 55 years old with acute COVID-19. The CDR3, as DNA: TGTGCCAGCAGCTTGGTTTCAACACAAGAGACCCAGTACTTC. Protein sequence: CASSLVSTQETQYF.